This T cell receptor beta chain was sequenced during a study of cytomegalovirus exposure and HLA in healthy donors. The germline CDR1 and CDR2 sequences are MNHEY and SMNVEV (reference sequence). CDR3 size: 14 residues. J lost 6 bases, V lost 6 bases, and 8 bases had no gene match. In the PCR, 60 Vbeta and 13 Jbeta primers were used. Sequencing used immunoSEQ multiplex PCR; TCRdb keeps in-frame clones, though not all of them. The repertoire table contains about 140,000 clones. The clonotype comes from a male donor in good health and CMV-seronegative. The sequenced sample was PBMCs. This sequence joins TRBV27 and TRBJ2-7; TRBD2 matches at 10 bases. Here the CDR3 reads CASRIAGGRREQYF. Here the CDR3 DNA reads TGTGCCAGCAGGATAGCGGGAGGCCGTCGCGAGCAGTACTTC.